The T cell receptor (beta chain) under discussion was sequenced for a study of graft-versus-host responses after intestinal transplantation. Across the whole study: The study gave all recipients anti-thymocyte globulin induction, then tacrolimus and steroids for approximately three years. Study-wide points: Ileal or blood samples showed some GvH clones first, and such clones were also found in recipient marrow. HvG clone declines early post-transplant were associated with peak circulating GvH levels. When patients had graft-donor T cell macrochimerism, their allografts held high graft-versus-host to host-versus-graft clonal ratios.

Concerning this clone: Its antigen remains unidentified.

The CDR3 loop spans 13 amino acids. The V end lost 7 bases, the J end lost 10 bases, and 20 bases lay between the germline ends. Germline V gene data show CDR1 as SGHKS and CDR2 as YYEKEE (reference sequence). The repertoire was sequenced with immunoSEQ multiplex PCR; TCRdb's copy has only in-frame clones and lacks some. The sample shows about 70,000 clones, roughly 89% of them seen only once. Sequencing used unstimulated CD8+ T cells sorted from spleen or lymph node cells, obtained before transplant. The rearrangement joins TRBV5-5 to TRBJ1-1, with D uncertain. This TCR derives from a human donor who was the organ donor for an intestinal transplant. This chain's CDR3 is CASGPGEMPAAFF. CDR3 DNA: TGTGCCAGCGGCCCGGGAGAGATGCCGGCAGCTTTCTTT.